The entry that follows covers one T cell receptor beta chain sequence. The target antigen is unknown. The junction had 3 bases not matched to a gene; V was cut back by 2 bases and J by 4 bases. CDR1 is MNHNY and CDR2 is SVGAGI in the germline V gene (reference sequence). CDR3 size: 15 residues. This sample is drawn from a study of post-analysis software for immune sequencing data. Whole-study findings and limits: Significantly decreased normalized Chao1 diversity was recorded for multiple sclerosis patients relative to controls. About 5 TRBV segments occurring more often in patients than controls included TRBV5-6, TRBV5-1 and TRBV20-1.

TCR beta cDNA libraries included unique molecular identifiers. TCRdb itself ran the PCR reads through MiXCR, one entry per CDR3 protein. The profile shows fewer than 900,000 distinct CDR3 sequences, more than 45% of them singletons. Sequenced material: blood. The J gene is TRBJ2-4, the V gene TRBV6-6; TRBD1 matches at 9 bases. This TCR came from a girl aged 10 to 17 with multiple sclerosis. This CDR3 is CASSYTGTGKNIQYF. The DNA for the CDR3 is TGTGCCAGCAGTTACACCGGGACAGGGAAAAACATTCAGTACTTC.